The present entry profiles one T cell receptor (beta chain) with its context. The entry originates in a study of control samples from healthy donors and cancer patients. The assay was immunoSEQ multiplex PCR, and TCRdb's table has in-frame clones only and misses some. The sample records 210,000 or so clones, roughly nine tenths being singletons. Sequenced material: blood. The clonotype originates from a man between 25 and 39 years old in good health.

The CDR3 protein is CASSLRLNEKLFF. The DNA of the CDR3 is TGCGCCAGCAGCCTCAGACTTAATGAAAAACTGTTTTTT. The rearrangement joins TRBV4-1 to TRBJ1-4; no firm D call. V was cut by 4 bases and J by 4 bases, with 7 bases left in between. CDR3 length: 13 amino acids. Per the germline V gene, CDR1 is MGHRA and CDR2 is YSYEKL.